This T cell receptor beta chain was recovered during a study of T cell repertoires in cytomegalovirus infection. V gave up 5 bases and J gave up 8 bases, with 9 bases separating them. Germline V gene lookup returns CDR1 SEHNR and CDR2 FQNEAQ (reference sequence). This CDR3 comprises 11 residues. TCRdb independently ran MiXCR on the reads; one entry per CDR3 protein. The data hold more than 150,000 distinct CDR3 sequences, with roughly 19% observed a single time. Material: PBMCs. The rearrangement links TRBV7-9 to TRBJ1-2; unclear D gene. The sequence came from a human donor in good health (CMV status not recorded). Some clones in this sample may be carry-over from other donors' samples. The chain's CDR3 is CASSPTGGYTF. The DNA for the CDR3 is TGTGCCAGCAGCCCGACGGGCGGCTACACCTTC.